One and the same sample provided the 10 T cell receptor beta chains below, sequenced in a study of PD-1 blockade in classical Hodgkin lymphoma. Each patient's relapse followed autologous stem cell transplantation, and brentuximab vedotin exposure varied. Method: immunoSEQ multiplex PCR; TCRdb's copy keeps in-frame clones and lacks some. The sample has tens of thousands of clones; roughly nine tenths are singletons. Source: peripheral blood mononuclear cells (PBMCs), taken before the second cycle of nivolumab. These receptors originate from a human donor with classical Hodgkin lymphoma.

The chain is built from TRBV5-1 and TRBJ1-2; no clear D. CDR1 is SGHRS and CDR2 is YFSETQ in the germline V gene. This CDR3 is built from 14 residues. Trimming removed 0 bases from V and 0 bases from J, with 6 bases in between. CDR3 protein: CASSLAQANYGYTF. CDR3 sequence (DNA): TGCGCCAGCAGCTTGGCCCAGGCTAACTATGGCTACACCTTC.

V usage is TRBV10-2 and J usage is TRBJ1-4, with 9 bases aligning to TRBD1. There are 14 residues in the CDR3. V was pared by 3 bases and J by 13 bases, with 9 bases of the junction left unmatched. CDR1 is WSHSY, CDR2 SAAADI, per germline. CDR3 sequence reads: CASSEAGTGRGLFF. In nucleotides, the CDR3 is TGCGCCAGCAGTGAAGCGGGGACAGGGAGGGGACTGTTTTTT.

The chain links TRBV19 to TRBJ1-2; no clear D. Trimming stripped 0 bases from V and 4 bases from J, with 9 bases between. The CDR3 runs 14 residues. In germline, CDR1 is LNHDA, CDR2 SQIVND (reference sequence). Written as DNA, the CDR3 is TGTGCCAGTAGTATAGATCTAGAGTCCTATGGCTACACCTTC. It translates to CASSIDLESYGYTF. The entire variable domain, with the rest obtained from reference TRBV19 and TRBJ1-2, is as follows: DGGITQSPKYLFRKEGQNVTLSCEQNLNHDAMYWYRQDPGQGLRLIYYSQIVNDFQKGDIAEGYSVSREKKESFPLTVTSAQKNPTAFYLCASSIDLESYGYTFGSGTRLTVV.

The rearrangement uses TRBV4-1 and TRBJ2-7; TRBD2 aligns across 7 bases. The V gene's germline CDR1 is MGHRA and CDR2 YSYEKL. The CDR3 loop spans 16 amino acids. V shed 0 bases and J 3 bases; nucleotides not matched to a gene: 8. CDR3 in DNA: TGCGCCAGCAGCCAAGATCTAGCGGTGACCTACTACGAGCAGTACTTC. This gives the protein CASSQDLAVTYYEQYF.

This clone occurred once. The chain carries TRBV5-1 and TRBJ2-3; D unresolved. V gave up 0 bases and J gave up 5 bases, with 4 bases separating them. The germline CDR1 and CDR2 sequences are SGHRS and YFSETQ. This CDR3 contains 12 residues. In DNA form, the CDR3 reads TGCGCCAGCAGCTTGGATGGAGATACGCAGTATTTT. Its protein is CASSLDGDTQYF.

The chain couples TRBV4-1 to TRBJ2-3; TRBD1 aligns across 8 bases. V shed 0 bases, J shed 6 bases, and the junction held 5 bases outside the gene matches. The CDR3 loop spans 15 amino acids. Germline V CDR1 and CDR2: MGHRA, YSYEKL. CDR3 protein: CASSQEQGAVDTQYF. Written as DNA, the CDR3 is TGCGCCAGCAGCCAAGAGCAGGGGGCGGTGGATACGCAGTATTTT.

This chain uses TRBV29-1 with TRBJ2-7; TRBD1 might be the D (6 bases). V lost 6 bases to trimming and J lost 2 bases, with 17 bases between them. The CDR3 runs to 14 residues. Germline lookup yields CDR1 SQVTM and CDR2 ANQGSEA. The CDR3 protein is CSVGAMGPPYEQYF. The DNA of the CDR3 is TGCAGCGTGGGGGCCATGGGACCGCCCTACGAGCAGTACTTC.

This chain uses TRBV2 with TRBJ2-1, with a tentative D call TRBD1 (6 bases). CDR3 length: 15 amino acids. The germline CDR1 and CDR2 sequences are SNHLY and FYNNEI. Trimming took 6 bases from V and 4 from J, leaving 16 bases between them. The DNA of the CDR3 is TGTGCCAGCAGGACAGGAGGTCAGCCTTACAATGAGCAGTTCTTC. It specifies CASRTGGQPYNEQFF.

This chain connects TRBV6-1 to TRBJ2-3; D not certain. Between the trimmed V and J ends, which lost 1 base and 1 base, there was a span of 9 bases. There are 15 residues in the CDR3. The germline V gene has CDR1 MNHNS and CDR2 SASEGT. CDR3 in amino acids: CASSEVHSRTDTQYF. Written as DNA, the CDR3 is TGTGCCAGCAGTGAAGTTCACAGCCGCACAGATACGCAGTATTTT.

This chain uses TRBV14 with TRBJ2-5; tentative D call: TRBD2 (6 bases). Trimming took 2 bases from V and 4 from J, leaving 14 bases between them. Germline V gene data show CDR1 as SGHDN and CDR2 as FVKESK. The CDR3 is made up of 15 amino acids. The CDR3, as DNA: TGTGCCAGCAGCCAACGTCTGGGGGGAGGAGAGACCCAGTACTTC. Its protein is CASSQRLGGGETQYF.